This T cell receptor beta chain comes out of a study of cytomegalovirus exposure and HLA in healthy donors. Study-wide results and limits: In a later analysis, several top co-occurrence clusters appeared linked to parvovirus B19, influenza, CMV and Epstein-Barr virus. A link between a missense DCLRE1C variant and TCR beta V- and J-gene trimming emerged from a later analysis. Clonal expansion was found to be greater in HLA-associated TCR beta chains than in equally common others in a later analysis. In a later analysis, at a false discovery rate of 0.05, roughly 17,000 TCR beta sequences matched HLA alleles.

PCR used 60 Vbeta primers and 13 Jbeta primers. Assay: immunoSEQ multiplex PCR; the TCRdb copy retains only in-frame clones and omits some. The sample includes roughly 190,000 clones, roughly 70% of them seen just once. The CDR3 covers 18 residues. V was pared by 7 bases and J by 3 bases, with 13 bases of the junction left unmatched. With regard to this clone: Antigen specificity is unknown.

The sequencing input was PBMCs. The genes are TRBV5-7 and TRBJ2-1; TRBD2 aligns across 13 bases. TRBV5-7 is marked as an open reading frame, function uncertain. This sequence was found in a woman in her twenties or thirties in good health and CMV-seronegative. The DNA for the CDR3 is TGTGCCAGCTCACGGCGGACAGGACTAGCGGGAGTCTACAATGAGCAGTTCTTC. The encoded protein is CASSRRTGLAGVYNEQFF.